This TCR beta chain derives from a study of blood T cell repertoires in COVID-19 (TCRdb year 2020). A note on the overall study: The collaborator samples originated in the United States, Italy and Spain and spanned the acute and convalescent phases of COVID-19. The material from the prospective study consisted of cDNA or gDNA derived from T cells, B-cell-depleted T cells, or PBMCs. The sample metadata nearly always contained a de-identified subject ID, COVID-19 status, age in years and sex. Where available, HLA class I and class II types were taken from metadata supplied by the sample provider and were not determined by assay-based typing. The repertoires were released in a freely available public database intended as a resource for research on the immune response to SARS-CoV-2. The samples were drawn from the first 160 participants of the ongoing ImmuneRACE study and from over 950 subjects provided by 6 global collaborators. Deeply sampled blood TCRbeta repertoires from subjects exposed to, actively infected with, or recovered from COVID-19 were included in the dataset.

Another Seattle source contributed samples from volunteer blood donors who had recovered from COVID-19. The collaborating institutions used their own protocols to collect whole blood in K2EDTA tubes. For TCRbeta analysis, collaborators shipped samples as frozen whole blood, isolated PBMCs, or DNA extracted from either of those sample types. The immunoSEQ Assay, a bias-controlled multiplex PCR, was used to amplify TCRbeta CDR3 regions from genomic DNA. In the authors' own workflow: Nucleated cell counts per sample were estimated from amplification of reference gene primers within the assay. To quantify the absolute abundance of each unique TCRbeta CDR3 rearrangement, sequence reads were collapsed and filtered. For each sample, productive Simpson clonality was calculated as the square root of Simpson's diversity index over productive rearrangements. Drawn from immuneACCESS, this table holds only the in-frame rearrangements with V and J called that TCRdb kept. Clones are partly lost; checked studies trace under half to an unresolved V gene and leave the rest unexplained. The D gene and trimming were derived from the DNA, and the V and J assignments and clone size from that table. The sample includes around 260,000 clones, with approximately 82% observed a single time. The ten largest clonotypes hold about 4.5% of the sample.

In the case of this clone: There is no known antigen for this receptor. Qualities for individual bases were not recorded, and no much larger clone is one base off.

The germline V gene provides CDR1 SGDLS and CDR2 YYNGEE. The CDR3 covers 14 residues, taking in both the cysteine and the phenylalanine. The retained sequence is limited to the CDR3, 42 bases, with the frame set at the first base. V and J are truncated by 0 bases and 3 bases respectively, leaving an intervening sequence of 8 bases. The paper as a whole reports these results and caveats: Clinical and demographic metadata were provided uncurated, with the amount varying by source and participant.

The rearrangement combines TRBV9 with TRBJ2-3; a tentative D match to TRBD2 spans 5 bases. The clonotype was recovered from a man aged 55 to 70 who had recovered from COVID-19. The sample taken for sequencing was peripheral blood. At the DNA level, the sequence is TGTGCCAGCAGCGTAGCTCCGGGGACAGATACGCAGTATTTT. This yields the protein CASSVAPGTDTQYF.